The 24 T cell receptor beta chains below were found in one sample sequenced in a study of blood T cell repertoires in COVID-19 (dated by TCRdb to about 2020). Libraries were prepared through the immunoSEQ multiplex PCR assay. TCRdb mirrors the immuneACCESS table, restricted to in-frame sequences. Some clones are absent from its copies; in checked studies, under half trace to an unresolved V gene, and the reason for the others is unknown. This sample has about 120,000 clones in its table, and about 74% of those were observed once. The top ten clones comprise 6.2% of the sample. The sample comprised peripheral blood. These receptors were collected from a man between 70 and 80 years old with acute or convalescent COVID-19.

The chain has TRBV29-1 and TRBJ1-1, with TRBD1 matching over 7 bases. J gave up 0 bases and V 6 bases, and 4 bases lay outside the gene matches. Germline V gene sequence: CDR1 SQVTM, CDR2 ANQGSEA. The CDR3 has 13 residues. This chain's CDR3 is CSVPTGMNTEAFF. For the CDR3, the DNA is TGCAGCGTCCCGACAGGGATGAACACTGAAGCTTTCTTT.

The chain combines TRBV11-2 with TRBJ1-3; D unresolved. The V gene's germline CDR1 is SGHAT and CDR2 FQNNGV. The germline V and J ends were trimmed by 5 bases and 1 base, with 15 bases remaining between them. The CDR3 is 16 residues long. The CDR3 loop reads CASSLFPASSGNTIYF. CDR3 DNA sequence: TGTGCCAGCAGCCTATTTCCTGCGTCTTCTGGAAACACCATATATTTT.

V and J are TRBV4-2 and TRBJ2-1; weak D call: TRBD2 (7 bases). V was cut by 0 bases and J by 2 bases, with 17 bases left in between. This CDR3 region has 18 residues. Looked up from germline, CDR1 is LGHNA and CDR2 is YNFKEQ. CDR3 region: CASSQERGGGRPYNEQFF. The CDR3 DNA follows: TGTGCCAGCAGCCAAGAGAGGGGGGGAGGGCGCCCCTACAATGAGCAGTTCTTC.

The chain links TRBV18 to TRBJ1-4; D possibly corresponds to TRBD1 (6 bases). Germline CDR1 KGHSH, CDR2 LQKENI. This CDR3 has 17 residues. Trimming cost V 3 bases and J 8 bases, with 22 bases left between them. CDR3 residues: CASSPTVWGQGSEKLFF. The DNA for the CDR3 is TGTGCCAGCTCACCCACAGTTTGGGGGCAGGGATCCGAAAAACTGTTTTTT.

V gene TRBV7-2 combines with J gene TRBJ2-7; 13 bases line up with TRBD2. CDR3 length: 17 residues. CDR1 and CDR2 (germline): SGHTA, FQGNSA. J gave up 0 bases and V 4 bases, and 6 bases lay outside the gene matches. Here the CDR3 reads CASSSPWTSGGSYEQYF. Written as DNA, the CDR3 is TGTGCCAGCAGCTCCCCTTGGACTAGCGGGGGCTCCTACGAGCAGTACTTC.

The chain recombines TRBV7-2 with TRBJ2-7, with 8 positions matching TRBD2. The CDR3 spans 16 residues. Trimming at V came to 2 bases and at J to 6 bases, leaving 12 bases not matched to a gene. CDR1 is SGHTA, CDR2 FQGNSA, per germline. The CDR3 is CASSLMETGGPVEQYF. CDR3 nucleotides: TGTGCCAGCAGCTTAATGGAAACGGGAGGGCCTGTCGAGCAGTACTTC.

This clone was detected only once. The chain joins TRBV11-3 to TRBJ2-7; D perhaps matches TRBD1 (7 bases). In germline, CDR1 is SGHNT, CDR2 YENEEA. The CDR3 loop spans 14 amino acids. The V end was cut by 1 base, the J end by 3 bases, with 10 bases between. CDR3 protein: CASSLGGDSYEQYF. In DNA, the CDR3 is TGTGCCAGCAGCTTAGGGGGGGACAGCTACGAGCAGTACTTC.

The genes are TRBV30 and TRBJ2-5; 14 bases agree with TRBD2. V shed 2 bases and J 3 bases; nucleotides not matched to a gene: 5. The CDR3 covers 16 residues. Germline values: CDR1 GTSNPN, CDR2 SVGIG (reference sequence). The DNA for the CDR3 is TGTGCCTGGAGTCCCGGGACTAGCGGGAGCGAAGAGACCCAGTACTTC. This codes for CAWSPGTSGSEETQYF. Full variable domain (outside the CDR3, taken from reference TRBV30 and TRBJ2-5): SQTIHQWPATLVQPVGSPLSLECTVEGTSNPNLYWYRQAAGRGLQLLFYSVGIGQISSEVPQNLSASRPQDRQFILSSKKLLLSDSGFYLCAWSPGTSGSEETQYFGPGTRLLVL.

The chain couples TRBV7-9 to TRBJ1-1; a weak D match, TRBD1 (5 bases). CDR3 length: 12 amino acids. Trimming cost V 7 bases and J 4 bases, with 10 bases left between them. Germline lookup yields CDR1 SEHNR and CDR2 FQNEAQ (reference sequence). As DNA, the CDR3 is TGTGCCAGCAACTGGGGGGGCACTGAAGCTTTCTTT. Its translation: CASNWGGTEAFF.

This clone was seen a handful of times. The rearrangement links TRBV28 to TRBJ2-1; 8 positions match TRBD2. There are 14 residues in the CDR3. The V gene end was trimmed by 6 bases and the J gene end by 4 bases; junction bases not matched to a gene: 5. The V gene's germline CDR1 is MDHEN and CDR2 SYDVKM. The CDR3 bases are TGTGCCAGCAGACAGGGACTAGAGTACAATGAGCAGTTCTTC. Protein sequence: CASRQGLEYNEQFF.

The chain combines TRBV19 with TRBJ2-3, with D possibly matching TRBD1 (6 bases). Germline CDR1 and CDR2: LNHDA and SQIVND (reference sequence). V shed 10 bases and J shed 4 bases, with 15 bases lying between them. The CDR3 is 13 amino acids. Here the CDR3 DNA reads TGTGCCACCAATCAACAGGGTGCAGATACGCAGTATTTT. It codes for CATNQQGADTQYF.

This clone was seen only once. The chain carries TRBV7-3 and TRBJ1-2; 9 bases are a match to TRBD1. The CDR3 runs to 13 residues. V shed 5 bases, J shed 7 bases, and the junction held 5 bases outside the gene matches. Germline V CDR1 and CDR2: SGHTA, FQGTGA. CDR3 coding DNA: TGTGCCAGCAGCCTCAACAGGGGGCTTGGCTACACCTTC. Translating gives CASSLNRGLGYTF.

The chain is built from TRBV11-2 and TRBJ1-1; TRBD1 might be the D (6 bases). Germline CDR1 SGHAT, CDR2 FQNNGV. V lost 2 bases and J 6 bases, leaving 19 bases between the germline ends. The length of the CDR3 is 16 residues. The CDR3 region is CASSLRGTRRSAEAFF. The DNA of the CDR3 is TGTGCCAGCAGCTTAAGGGGGACACGGAGGTCGGCTGAAGCTTTCTTT.

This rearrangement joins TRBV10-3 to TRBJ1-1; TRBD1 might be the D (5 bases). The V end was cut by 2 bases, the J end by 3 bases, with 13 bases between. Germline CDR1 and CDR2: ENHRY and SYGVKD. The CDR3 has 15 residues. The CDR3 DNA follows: TGTGCCATCAGTGAGCACGGAGGGGCGGACACTGAAGCTTTCTTT. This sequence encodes CAISEHGGADTEAFF.

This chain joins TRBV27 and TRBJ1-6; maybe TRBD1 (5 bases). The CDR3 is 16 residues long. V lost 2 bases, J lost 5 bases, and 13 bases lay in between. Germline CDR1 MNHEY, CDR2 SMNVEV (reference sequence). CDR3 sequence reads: CASSLRGEVDNSPLHF. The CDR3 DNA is TGTGCCAGCAGTTTAAGAGGGGAGGTCGATAATTCACCCCTCCACTTT.

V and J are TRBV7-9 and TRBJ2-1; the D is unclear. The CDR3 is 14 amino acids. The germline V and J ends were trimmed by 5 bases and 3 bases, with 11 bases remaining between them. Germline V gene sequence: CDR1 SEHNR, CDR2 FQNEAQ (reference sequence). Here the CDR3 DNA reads TGTGCCAGCAGCACCCAAAGCTTCTACAATGAGCAGTTCTTC. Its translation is CASSTQSFYNEQFF.

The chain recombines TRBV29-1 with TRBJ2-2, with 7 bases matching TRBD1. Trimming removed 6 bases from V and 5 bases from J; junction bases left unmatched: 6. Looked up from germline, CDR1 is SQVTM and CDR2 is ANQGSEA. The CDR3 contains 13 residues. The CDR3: CSVSTGWTGELFF. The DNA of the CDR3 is TGCAGCGTCTCGACAGGGTGGACCGGGGAGCTGTTTTTT.

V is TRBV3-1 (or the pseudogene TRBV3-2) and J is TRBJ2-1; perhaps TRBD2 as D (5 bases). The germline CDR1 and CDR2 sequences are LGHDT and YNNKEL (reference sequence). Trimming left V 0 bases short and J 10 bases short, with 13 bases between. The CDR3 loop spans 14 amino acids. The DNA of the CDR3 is TGTGCCAGCAGCCAAGATAAGTCTAGCTGGGAGCAGTTCTTC. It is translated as CASSQDKSSWEQFF.

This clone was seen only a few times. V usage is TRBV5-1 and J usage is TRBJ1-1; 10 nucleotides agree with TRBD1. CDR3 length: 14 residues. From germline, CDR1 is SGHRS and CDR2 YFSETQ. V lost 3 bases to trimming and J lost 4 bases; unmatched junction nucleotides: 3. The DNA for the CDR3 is TGCGCCAGCAGCTACCGGGACAGGGGCACTGAAGCTTTCTTT. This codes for CASSYRDRGTEAFF.

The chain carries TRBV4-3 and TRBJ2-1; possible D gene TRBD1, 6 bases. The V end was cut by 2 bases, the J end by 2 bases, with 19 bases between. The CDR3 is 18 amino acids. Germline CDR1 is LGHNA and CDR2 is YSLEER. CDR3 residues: CASSQTFGQSLPYNEQFF. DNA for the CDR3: TGCGCCAGCAGCCAAACCTTCGGACAGTCTCTTCCCTACAATGAGCAGTTCTTC.

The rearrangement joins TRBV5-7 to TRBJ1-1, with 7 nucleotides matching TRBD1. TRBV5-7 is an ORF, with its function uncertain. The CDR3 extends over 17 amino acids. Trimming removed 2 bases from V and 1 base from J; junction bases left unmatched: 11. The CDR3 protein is CASSFSPDRLQNTEAFF. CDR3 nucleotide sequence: TGTGCCAGCAGCTTTTCTCCGGACAGGCTTCAGAACACTGAAGCTTTCTTT.

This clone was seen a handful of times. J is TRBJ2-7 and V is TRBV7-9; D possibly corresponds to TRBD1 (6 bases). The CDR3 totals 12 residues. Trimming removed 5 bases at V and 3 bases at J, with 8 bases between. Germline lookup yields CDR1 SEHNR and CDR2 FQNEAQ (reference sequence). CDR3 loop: CASSPTGYEQYF. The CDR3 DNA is TGTGCCAGCAGCCCGACAGGCTACGAGCAGTACTTC.

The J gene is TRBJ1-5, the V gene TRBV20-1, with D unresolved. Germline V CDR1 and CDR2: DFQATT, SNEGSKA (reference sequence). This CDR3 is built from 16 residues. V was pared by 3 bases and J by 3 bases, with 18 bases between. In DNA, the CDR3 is TGCAGTGCTAGTCCGACTAGGGAGGGAGTCAATCAGCCCCAGCATTTT. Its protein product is CSASPTREGVNQPQHF.

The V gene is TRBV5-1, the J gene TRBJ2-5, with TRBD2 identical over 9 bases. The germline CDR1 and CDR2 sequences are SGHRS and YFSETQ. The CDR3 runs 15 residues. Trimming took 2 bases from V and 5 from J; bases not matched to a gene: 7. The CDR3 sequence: CASSFTAGGMETQYF. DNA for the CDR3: TGCGCCAGCAGCTTTACGGCGGGGGGGATGGAGACCCAGTACTTC.